This is a list of T cell receptor beta chains from one sample in a study of PD-1 blockade in classical Hodgkin lymphoma. Some clones are missing from TCRdb's copy, which holds only in-frame ones; the method was immunoSEQ multiplex PCR. Of 65,000 to 95,000 clones listed, roughly 89% are singletons. The sequencing used peripheral blood mononuclear cells (PBMCs), collected at baseline. These receptor sequences come from a human donor with classical Hodgkin lymphoma. Both conserved end residues are trimmed from each CDR3.

j_call: TRBJ2-6
cdr3_length: 16
v_call: TRBV5-4
cdr3_aa: ASSLGARGSTGANVLT

j_call: TRBJ2-2
cdr3_length: 15
v_call: TRBV21-1
cdr3_aa: ASSKTARETNTGELF

j_call: TRBJ2-3
cdr3_length: 14
v_call: TRBV10-1
cdr3_aa: ASSVGGLRPTDTQY

j_call: TRBJ1-1
cdr3_length: 13
v_call: TRBV18
cdr3_aa: ASSPTVQGRTEAF

j_call: TRBJ2-1
cdr3_length: 14
v_call: TRBV7-2
cdr3_aa: ASSMPGQNIYNEQF

j_call: TRBJ1-5
cdr3_length: 9
v_call: TRBV29-1
cdr3_aa: SVGYNQPQH

j_call: TRBJ1-2
cdr3_length: 12
v_call: TRBV5-1
cdr3_aa: ASSPDQSNYGYT

j_call: TRBJ1-1
cdr3_length: 10
v_call: TRBV28
cdr3_aa: ASSLQTGAAF

j_call: TRBJ2-1
cdr3_length: 14
v_call: TRBV9
cdr3_aa: ASSVGGTSGKDEQF

j_call: TRBJ1-2
cdr3_length: 13
v_call: TRBV14
cdr3_aa: ASSPGTVRGYGYT

j_call: TRBJ2-1
cdr3_length: 9
v_call: TRBV27
cdr3_aa: ASSADREQF

j_call: TRBJ1-2
cdr3_length: 14
v_call: TRBV4-1
cdr3_aa: ASSLGQGGANYGYT

j_call: TRBJ1-1
cdr3_length: 12
v_call: TRBV28
cdr3_aa: ASNPQGVNTEAF

j_call: TRBJ2-1
cdr3_length: 9
v_call: TRBV10-3
cdr3_aa: AISIRNEQF

j_call: TRBJ1-1
cdr3_length: 12
v_call: TRBV5-4
cdr3_aa: ASSLAGTEIKAF

j_call: TRBJ2-2
cdr3_length: 14
v_call: TRBV4-2
cdr3_aa: ASSQEGTWSTGELF

j_call: TRBJ1-5
cdr3_length: 11
v_call: TRBV6-1
cdr3_aa: ASNEASNQPQH

j_call: TRBJ2-1
cdr3_length: 10
v_call: TRBV10-3
cdr3_aa: AISDGREQQF

j_call: TRBJ1-1
cdr3_length: 15
v_call: TRBV14
cdr3_aa: ASSPSRFEALNTEAF

j_call: TRBJ2-7
cdr3_length: 12
v_call: TRBV11-2
cdr3_aa: ASSFPYGGYEQY

j_call: TRBJ2-1
cdr3_length: 13
v_call: TRBV18
cdr3_aa: ASSPTGDAYNEQF

j_call: TRBJ2-1
cdr3_length: 13
v_call: TRBV6-5
cdr3_aa: ASSYLAGGENEQF

j_call: TRBJ1-5
cdr3_length: 12
v_call: TRBV9
cdr3_aa: ASSVGTSWQPQH

j_call: TRBJ1-2
cdr3_length: 11
v_call: TRBV19
cdr3_aa: ASSNRVSGGYT

j_call: TRBJ1-2
cdr3_length: 13
v_call: TRBV19
cdr3_aa: ASSAGGLTRHGYT

j_call: TRBJ2-7
cdr3_length: 13
v_call: TRBV6-5
cdr3_aa: ASSPPGGAIYEQY

j_call: TRBJ2-1
cdr3_length: 13
v_call: TRBV9
cdr3_aa: ASSVGSSLYNEQF